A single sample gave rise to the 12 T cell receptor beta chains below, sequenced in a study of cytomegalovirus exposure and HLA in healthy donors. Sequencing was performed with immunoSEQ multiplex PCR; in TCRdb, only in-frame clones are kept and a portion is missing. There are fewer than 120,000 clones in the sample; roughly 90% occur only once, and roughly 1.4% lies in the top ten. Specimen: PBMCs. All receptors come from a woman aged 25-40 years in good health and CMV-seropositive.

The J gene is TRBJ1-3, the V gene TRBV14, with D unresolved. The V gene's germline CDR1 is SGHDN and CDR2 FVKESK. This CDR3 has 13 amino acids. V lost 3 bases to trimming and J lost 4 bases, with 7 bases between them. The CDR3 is CASSQPGGNTIYF. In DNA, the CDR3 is TGTGCCAGCAGCCAGCCGGGAGGAAACACCATATATTTT.

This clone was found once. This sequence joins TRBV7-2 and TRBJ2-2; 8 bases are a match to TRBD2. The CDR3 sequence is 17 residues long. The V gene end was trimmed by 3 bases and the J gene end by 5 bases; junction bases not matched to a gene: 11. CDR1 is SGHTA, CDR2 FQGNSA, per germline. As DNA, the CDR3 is TGTGCCAGCAGCTTTCTCGGTAGCGGGGCTAGGACCGGGGAGCTGTTTTTT. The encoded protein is CASSFLGSGARTGELFF.

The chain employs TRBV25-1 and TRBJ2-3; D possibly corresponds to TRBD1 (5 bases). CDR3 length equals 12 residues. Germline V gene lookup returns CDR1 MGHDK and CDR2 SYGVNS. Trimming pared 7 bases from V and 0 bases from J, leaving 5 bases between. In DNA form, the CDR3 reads TGTGCCAGCACAGGGAGCACAGATACGCAGTATTTT. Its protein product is CASTGSTDTQYF.

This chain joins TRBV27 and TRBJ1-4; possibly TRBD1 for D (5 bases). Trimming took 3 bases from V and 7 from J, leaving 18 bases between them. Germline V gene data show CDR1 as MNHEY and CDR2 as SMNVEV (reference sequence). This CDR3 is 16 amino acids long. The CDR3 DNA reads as TGTGCCAGCAGTTTCCTCGTTGCGGGGGGTGGTGAAAAACTGTTTTTT. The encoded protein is CASSFLVAGGGEKLFF.

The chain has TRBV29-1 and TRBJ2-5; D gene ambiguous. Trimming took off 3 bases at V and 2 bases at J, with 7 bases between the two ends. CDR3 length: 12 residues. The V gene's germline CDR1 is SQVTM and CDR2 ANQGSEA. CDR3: CSVDWQQETQYF. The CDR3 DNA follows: TGCAGCGTTGATTGGCAGCAAGAGACCCAGTACTTC.

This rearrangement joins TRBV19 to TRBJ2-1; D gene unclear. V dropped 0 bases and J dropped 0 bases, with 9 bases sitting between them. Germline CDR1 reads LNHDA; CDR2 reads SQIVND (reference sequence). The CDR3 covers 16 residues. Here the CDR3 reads CASSIDFSGSYNEQFF. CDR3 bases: TGTGCCAGTAGTATAGATTTTTCGGGCTCCTACAATGAGCAGTTCTTC. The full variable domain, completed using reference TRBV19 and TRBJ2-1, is DGGITQSPKYLFRKEGQNVTLSCEQNLNHDAMYWYRQDPGQGLRLIYYSQIVNDFQKGDIAEGYSVSREKKESFPLTVTSAQKNPTAFYLCASSIDFSGSYNEQFFGPGTRLTVL.

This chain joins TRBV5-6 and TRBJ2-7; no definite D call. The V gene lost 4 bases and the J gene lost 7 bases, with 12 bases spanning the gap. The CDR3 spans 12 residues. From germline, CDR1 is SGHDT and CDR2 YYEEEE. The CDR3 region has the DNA TGTGCCAGCAGCCAACCCGGGTGGGAGCAGTACTTC. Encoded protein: CASSQPGWEQYF.

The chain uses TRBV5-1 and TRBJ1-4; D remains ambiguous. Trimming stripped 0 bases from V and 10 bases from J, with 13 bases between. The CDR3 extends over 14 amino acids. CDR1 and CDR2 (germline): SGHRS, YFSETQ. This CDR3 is CASSLVDSEGKLFF. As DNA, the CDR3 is TGCGCCAGCAGCTTGGTCGATTCAGAGGGAAAACTGTTTTTT.

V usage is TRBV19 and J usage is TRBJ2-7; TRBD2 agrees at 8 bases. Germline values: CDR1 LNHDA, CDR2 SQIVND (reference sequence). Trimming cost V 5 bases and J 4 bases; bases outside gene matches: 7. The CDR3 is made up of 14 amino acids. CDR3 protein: CASSPVSGSYEQYF. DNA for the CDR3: TGTGCCAGTAGTCCAGTGAGCGGGAGTTACGAGCAGTACTTC.

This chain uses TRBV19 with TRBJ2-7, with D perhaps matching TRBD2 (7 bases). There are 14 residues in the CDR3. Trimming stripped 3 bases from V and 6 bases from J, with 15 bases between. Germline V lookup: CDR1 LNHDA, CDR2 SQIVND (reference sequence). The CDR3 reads CASSITGGQGEQYF. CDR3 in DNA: TGTGCCAGTAGTATTACGGGGGGCCAAGGCGAGCAGTACTTC.

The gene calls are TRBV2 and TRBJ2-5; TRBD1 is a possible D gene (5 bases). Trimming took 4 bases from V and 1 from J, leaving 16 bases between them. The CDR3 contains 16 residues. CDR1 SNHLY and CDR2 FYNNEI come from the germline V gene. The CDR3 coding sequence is TGTGCCAGCAGTGTGGGGCCAACGAGGACCCAAGAGACCCAGTACTTC. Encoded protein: CASSVGPTRTQETQYF.

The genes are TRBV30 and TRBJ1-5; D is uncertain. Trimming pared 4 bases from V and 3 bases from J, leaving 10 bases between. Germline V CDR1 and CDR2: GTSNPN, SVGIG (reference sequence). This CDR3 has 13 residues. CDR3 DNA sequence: TGTGCCTGGACGGAGGCTTACAATCAGCCCCAGCATTTT. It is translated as CAWTEAYNQPQHF.